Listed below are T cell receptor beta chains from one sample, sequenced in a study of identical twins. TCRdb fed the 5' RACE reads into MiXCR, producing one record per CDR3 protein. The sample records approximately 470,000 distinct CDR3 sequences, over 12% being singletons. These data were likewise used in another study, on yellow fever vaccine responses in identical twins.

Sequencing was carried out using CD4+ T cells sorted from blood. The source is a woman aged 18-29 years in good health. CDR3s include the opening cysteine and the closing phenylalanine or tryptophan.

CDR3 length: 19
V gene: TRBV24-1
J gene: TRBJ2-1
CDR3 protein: CATSDSGWTSGIRDNEQFF

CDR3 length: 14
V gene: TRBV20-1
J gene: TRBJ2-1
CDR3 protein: CSALPGTSGTEQFF

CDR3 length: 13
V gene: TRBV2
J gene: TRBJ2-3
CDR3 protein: CAGRGLPGDTQYF

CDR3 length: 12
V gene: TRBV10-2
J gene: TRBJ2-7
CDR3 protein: CASNQVPYEQYF

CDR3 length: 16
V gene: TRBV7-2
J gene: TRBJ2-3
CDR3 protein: CASSRTSGGAGDTQYF

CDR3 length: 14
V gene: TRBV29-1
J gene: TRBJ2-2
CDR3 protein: CSGLLDLNTGELFF

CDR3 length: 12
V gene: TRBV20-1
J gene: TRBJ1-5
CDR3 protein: CSARPADQPQHF

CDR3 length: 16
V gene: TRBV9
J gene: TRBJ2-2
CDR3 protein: CASSKETGTLTGELFF

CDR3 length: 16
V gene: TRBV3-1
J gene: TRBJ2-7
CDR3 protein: CASSQVWGLASYEQYF

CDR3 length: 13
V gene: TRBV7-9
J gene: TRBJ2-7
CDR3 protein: CASSYGWNYEQYF

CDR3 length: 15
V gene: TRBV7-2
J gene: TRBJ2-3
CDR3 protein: CASSPLAGVGNTQYF

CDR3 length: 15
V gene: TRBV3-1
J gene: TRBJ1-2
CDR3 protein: CASSQVDGPLNGYTF

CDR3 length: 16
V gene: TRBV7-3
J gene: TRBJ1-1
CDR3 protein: CASSLGTGGINTEAFF

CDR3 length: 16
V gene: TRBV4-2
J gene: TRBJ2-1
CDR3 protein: CASSQDPASSYNEQFF

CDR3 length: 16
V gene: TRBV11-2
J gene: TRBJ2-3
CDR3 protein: CASSLVVGQGSDTQYF

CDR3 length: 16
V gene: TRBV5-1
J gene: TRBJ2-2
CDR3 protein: CASSLSAGGPTGELFF

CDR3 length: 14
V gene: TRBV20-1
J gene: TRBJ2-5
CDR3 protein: CSARTDLYQETQYF

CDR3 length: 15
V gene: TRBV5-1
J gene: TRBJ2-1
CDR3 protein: CASSAGTSGLNEQFF

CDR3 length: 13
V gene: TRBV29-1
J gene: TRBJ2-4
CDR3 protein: CSVPAQGANIQYF

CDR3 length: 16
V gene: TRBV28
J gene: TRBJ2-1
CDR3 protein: CASGLRLAGAINEQFF

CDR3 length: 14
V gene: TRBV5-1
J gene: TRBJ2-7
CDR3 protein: CASSWKTGGYEQYF

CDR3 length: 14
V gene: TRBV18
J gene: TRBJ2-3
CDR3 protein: CASSPSGVFDTQYF

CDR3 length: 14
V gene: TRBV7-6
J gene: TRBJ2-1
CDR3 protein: CASSLRGTDDEQFF

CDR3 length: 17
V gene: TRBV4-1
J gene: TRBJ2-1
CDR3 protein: CASSQDPASSIYNEQFF

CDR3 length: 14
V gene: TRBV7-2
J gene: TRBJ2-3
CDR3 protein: CASSFDRVRDTQYF

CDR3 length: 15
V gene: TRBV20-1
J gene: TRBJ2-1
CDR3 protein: CSAKPRTGGYNEQFF

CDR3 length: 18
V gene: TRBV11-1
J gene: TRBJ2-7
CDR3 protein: CASSRDPLNMRFYYEQYF

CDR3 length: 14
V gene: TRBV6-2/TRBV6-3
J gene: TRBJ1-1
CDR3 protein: CASSYGQGRTEAFF

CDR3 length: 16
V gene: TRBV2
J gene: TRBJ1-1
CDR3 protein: CAPVQPRGAMNTEAFF

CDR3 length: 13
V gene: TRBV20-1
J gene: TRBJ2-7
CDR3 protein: CSALSSGLSEQYF

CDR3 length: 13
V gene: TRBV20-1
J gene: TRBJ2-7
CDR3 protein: CSALDSDSYEQYF

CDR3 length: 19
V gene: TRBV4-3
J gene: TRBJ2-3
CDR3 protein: CASSQDEGKGVGGTDTQYF

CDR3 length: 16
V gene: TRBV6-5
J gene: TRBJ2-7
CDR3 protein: CASSYSASGGVTEQYF

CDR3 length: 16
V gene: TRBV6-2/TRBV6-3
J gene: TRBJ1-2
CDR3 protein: CASSYSKGDLTYGYTF

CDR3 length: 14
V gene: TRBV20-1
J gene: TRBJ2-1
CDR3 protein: CSASGPSGYNEQFF

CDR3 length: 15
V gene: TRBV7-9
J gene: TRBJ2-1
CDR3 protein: CASSLGGIGTNEQFF

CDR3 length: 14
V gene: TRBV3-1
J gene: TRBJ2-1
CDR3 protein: CASSARGSGQGEFF

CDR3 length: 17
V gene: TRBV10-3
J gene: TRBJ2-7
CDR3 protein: CAISELRGAGGSYEQYF

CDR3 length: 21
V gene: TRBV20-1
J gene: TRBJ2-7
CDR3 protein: CSAKDRPGQGVTSGTAYEQYF

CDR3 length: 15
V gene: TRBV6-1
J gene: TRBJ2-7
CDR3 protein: CASSENSWAPYEQYF

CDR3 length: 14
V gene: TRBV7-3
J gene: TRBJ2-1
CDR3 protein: CASSLSPQNNEQFF

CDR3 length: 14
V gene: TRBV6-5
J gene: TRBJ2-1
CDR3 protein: CASSYSTRDYEQFF

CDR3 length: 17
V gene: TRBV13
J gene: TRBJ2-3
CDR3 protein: CASSLRQHQESTDTQYF

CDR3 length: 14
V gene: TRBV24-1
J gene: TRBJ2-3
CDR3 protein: CATSAGVTADTQYF

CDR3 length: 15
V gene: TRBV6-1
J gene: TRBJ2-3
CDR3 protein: CASSTLAGGSDTQYF